The 30 T cell receptor beta chains in this list originate from one sample, sequenced in a study of cytomegalovirus exposure and HLA in healthy donors. Primers included in the PCR were 60 Vbeta and 13 Jbeta primers. The assay was immunoSEQ multiplex PCR, and TCRdb's table has in-frame clones only and misses some. The sample lists 150,000 to 200,000 clones, roughly 80% seen once, with approximately 6.8% in the top ten. The sequencing input was PBMCs. The receptor set was obtained from a man between 25 and 39 years old in good health and CMV-seropositive.

Note on this clone: At one end, the junction sequence differs from germline, possibly due to a read error. This CDR3 reads CASSLGRGSYIEQFF. The CDR3 DNA sequence: TGTGCCAGCAGCCTAGGAAGAGGGTCCTACATTGAGCAGTTCTTC. The J gene is TRBJ2-1, the V gene TRBV14; the D gene is possibly TRBD2 (5 bases). The CDR3 spans 15 residues. Per the germline V gene, CDR1 is SGHDN and CDR2 is FVKESK.

CDR3 bases: TGTGCCAGCAGCCCCACAGGGGTTACAATGGGAGGGGCCAACGTCCTGACTTTC. As protein: CASSPTGVTMGGANVLTF. The chain employs TRBV11-3 and TRBJ2-6; 7 bases are a match to TRBD1. This CDR3 has 18 amino acids. The ends lost 5 bases at V and 4 bases at J; junction bases unmatched: 14. Germline-derived CDR1 and CDR2 are SGHNT and YENEEA.

A single count supports this clone. The rearrangement links TRBV28 to TRBJ1-3; no clear D. V lost 3 bases and J 0 bases, leaving 24 bases between the germline ends. The CDR3 has 20 residues. Looked up from germline, CDR1 is MDHEN and CDR2 is SYDVKM. The chain's CDR3 is CASSFARTDFSAPSGNTIYF. The CDR3 bases are TGTGCCAGCAGTTTTGCCAGGACGGACTTCTCGGCCCCCTCTGGAAACACCATATATTTT.

The CDR3: CASSLEGEGTGELFF. DNA for the CDR3: TGTGCCAGCAGCTTAGAGGGGGAGGGCACCGGGGAGCTGTTTTTT. The chain carries TRBV2 and TRBJ2-2; weak D call: TRBD2 (7 bases). Trimming stripped 6 bases from V and 4 bases from J, with 15 bases between. Germline V gene lookup returns CDR1 SNHLY and CDR2 FYNNEI. This CDR3 comprises 15 residues.

The rearrangement uses TRBV11-3 and TRBJ1-1, with a weak D call TRBD1 (5 bases). The CDR3 length is 18 residues. The V gene's germline CDR1 is SGHNT and CDR2 YENEEA. V gave up 5 bases and J gave up 0 bases, with 22 bases separating them. The CDR3 nucleotides are TGTGCCAGCAGCGCCCGAGGAGTCGTTCAGGGTATGAACACTGAAGCTTTCTTT. Protein: CASSARGVVQGMNTEAFF.

CDR3 sequence reads: CASSYTGTSPYEQYF. The CDR3 region has the DNA TGTGCCAGCAGTTATACCGGGACTAGCCCTTACGAGCAGTACTTC. V is TRBV5-5 and J is TRBJ2-7; 9 nucleotides agree with TRBD2. In germline, CDR1 is SGHKS, CDR2 YYEKEE (reference sequence). The V segment lost 5 bases and the J segment 4 bases; nucleotides outside the gene matches: 10. The CDR3 runs 15 residues.

V usage is TRBV5-6 and J usage is TRBJ1-1, with D unclear. Per the germline V gene, CDR1 is SGHDT and CDR2 is YYEEEE. V was cut by 0 bases and J by 6 bases, with 6 bases left in between. The CDR3 runs 12 residues. The CDR3 reads CASSLGGPEAFF. CDR3 DNA sequence: TGTGCCAGCAGCTTGGGCGGGCCTGAAGCTTTCTTT.

This chain uses TRBV2 with TRBJ2-3; maybe TRBD2 (7 bases). Germline values: CDR1 SNHLY, CDR2 FYNNEI. There are 14 residues in the CDR3. CDR3 sequence: CAGGGQAFLDTQYF. CDR3 DNA sequence: TGTGCGGGGGGGGGCCAAGCCTTTTTGGATACGCAGTATTTT.

This sequence joins TRBV28 and TRBJ2-1; TRBD2 might be the D (5 bases). This CDR3 spans 15 amino acids. V was clipped by 5 bases and J by 5 bases, with 16 bases between them. Germline V gene sequence: CDR1 MDHEN, CDR2 SYDVKM. CDR3 residues: CASSTPRRVDNEQFF. The CDR3 bases are TGTGCCAGCAGTACCCCGAGGCGGGTCGACAATGAGCAGTTCTTC.

V usage is TRBV4-1 and J usage is TRBJ2-2; tentatively, D is TRBD1 (5 bases). CDR3 length: 14 amino acids. V was clipped by 5 bases and J by 3 bases, with 10 bases between them. The germline gives CDR1 MGHRA, CDR2 YSYEKL. CDR3 region: CASSDLGDTGELFF. The CDR3, as DNA: TGCGCCAGCAGCGACCTAGGGGACACCGGGGAGCTGTTTTTT.

This chain uses TRBV19 with TRBJ1-1; D might be TRBD1 (5 bases). CDR3 length: 13 residues. Trimming left V 6 bases short and J 9 bases short, with 17 bases between. Per the germline V gene, CDR1 is LNHDA and CDR2 is SQIVND (reference sequence). The CDR3 region has the DNA TGTGCCAGTAGGGCATCCGACAGTTCCAAAGCTTTCTTT. Its translation is CASRASDSSKAFF. The variable domain in full, with the rest retrieved from reference TRBV19 and TRBJ1-1, is DGGITQSPKYLFRKEGQNVTLSCEQNLNHDAMYWYRQDPGQGLRLIYYSQIVNDFQKGDIAEGYSVSREKKESFPLTVTSAQKNPTAFYLCASRASDSSKAFFGQGTRLTVV.

V usage is TRBV25-1 and J usage is TRBJ1-1; no clear D. In germline, CDR1 is MGHDK, CDR2 SYGVNS. Trimming pared 1 base from V and 4 bases from J, leaving 7 bases between. The CDR3 totals 13 residues. The CDR3 nucleotides read TGTGCCAGCAGTGAATTGAGCGTCACTGAAGCTTTCTTT. Its protein is CASSELSVTEAFF.

The rearrangement uses TRBV7-8 and TRBJ1-1; TRBD1 matches at 9 bases. V was clipped by 0 bases and J by 1 base; unmatched bases: 6. CDR3 length: 17 amino acids. Germline V gene data show CDR1 as SGHVS and CDR2 as FQNEAQ. The CDR3: CASSLAFPGQGNTEAFF. The CDR3 DNA reads TGTGCCAGCAGCTTAGCCTTTCCGGGACAGGGGAACACTGAAGCTTTCTTT.

This clone was seen only once. The V call is TRBV10-2, the J call TRBJ2-4; TRBD2 matches 8 bases. Germline V lookup: CDR1 WSHSY, CDR2 SAAADI. V shed 6 bases, J shed 6 bases, and the junction held 10 bases outside the gene matches. The CDR3 loop spans 15 amino acids. The CDR3 coding sequence is TGCGCCAGCAGGGTAGCGGGGAGCTCAAGAAACATTCAGTACTTC. Its protein is CASRVAGSSRNIQYF.

V and J are TRBV12-5 and TRBJ2-2, with no clear D. Deletions cut 6 bases from V and 0 bases from J, with 8 bases between. Germline CDR1 and CDR2: LGHNT and FRNRAP. This CDR3 has 14 amino acids. Here the CDR3 DNA reads TGTGCTAGTGGGAACTCGCCGAACACCGGGGAGCTGTTTTTT. Amino acid sequence: CASGNSPNTGELFF.

This chain's CDR3 is CASSVTQGGTDTQYF. As DNA, the CDR3 is TGTGCCAGCAGTGTAACACAAGGGGGAACAGATACGCAGTATTTT. This chain connects TRBV25-1 to TRBJ2-3, with D tentatively TRBD1 (6 bases). V was pared by 4 bases and J by 3 bases, with 14 bases between. The CDR3 is made up of 15 amino acids. Germline values: CDR1 MGHDK, CDR2 SYGVNS.

The chain joins TRBV19 to TRBJ1-2; TRBD1 might be the D (5 bases). Deletions cut 5 bases from V and 2 bases from J, with 15 bases between. Looked up from germline, CDR1 is LNHDA and CDR2 is SQIVND (reference sequence). The CDR3 contains 15 residues. As DNA, the CDR3 is TGTGCCAGTAGTGTCCCCCGCGGGGCGAACTATGGCTACACCTTC. Its translation is CASSVPRGANYGYTF.

J is TRBJ1-1 and V is TRBV5-6; a possible D gene is TRBD1 (5 bases). Trimming pared 0 bases from V and 4 bases from J, leaving 16 bases between. The germline V gene encodes CDR1 SGHDT and CDR2 YYEEEE. This CDR3 is 16 amino acids long. CDR3 bases: TGTGCCAGCAGCTTGGAACCATCGGGGGTCGGCACTGAAGCTTTCTTT. Its translation: CASSLEPSGVGTEAFF.

The V gene is TRBV6-6, the J gene TRBJ2-3; 11 bases agree with TRBD2. Germline trimming cut 2 bases from V and 4 bases from J; bases unmatched to any gene: 2. The CDR3 covers 15 residues. The V gene's germline CDR1 is MNHNY and CDR2 SVGAGI (reference sequence). CDR3 amino acids: CASSYLAGGADTQYF. DNA of the CDR3: TGTGCCAGCAGTTACCTAGCGGGGGGCGCAGATACGCAGTATTTT.

The J gene is TRBJ1-1, the V gene TRBV27; D is unresolved. The length of the CDR3 is 15 residues. Looked up from germline, CDR1 is MNHEY and CDR2 is SMNVEV (reference sequence). Trimming took off 4 bases at V and 6 bases at J, with 18 bases between the two ends. The CDR3 DNA reads as TGTGCCAGCAGTTCCGTCGGGCGGGGTCGACCTGAAGCTTTCTTT. Protein: CASSSVGRGRPEAFF.

The chain links TRBV5-1 to TRBJ2-1; a weak D match, TRBD2 (6 bases). V gave up 0 bases and J gave up 7 bases, with 11 bases separating them. This CDR3 comprises 14 residues. Germline lookup yields CDR1 SGHRS and CDR2 YFSETQ. CDR3 protein: CASSLGGGWNEQFF. In DNA, the CDR3 is TGCGCCAGCAGCTTGGGTGGGGGGTGGAATGAGCAGTTCTTC. Complete variable domain (other parts from reference TRBV5-1 and TRBJ2-1): KAGVTQTPRYLIKTRGQQVTLSCSPISGHRSVSWYQQTPGQGLQFLFEYFSETQRNKGNFPGRFSGRQFSNSRSEMNVSTLELGDSALYLCASSLGGGWNEQFFGPGTRLTVL.

This clone is a singleton in its sample. This chain connects TRBV9 to TRBJ1-4; maybe TRBD1 (5 bases). In germline, CDR1 is SGDLS, CDR2 YYNGEE. The CDR3 extends over 15 amino acids. With 1 base removed from V and 5 bases from J, the gap between germline ends came to 12 bases. The CDR3 protein is CASSVTDSHNEKLFF. The CDR3 nucleotides are TGTGCCAGCAGCGTAACCGACAGCCACAATGAAAAACTGTTTTTT.

The chain links TRBV6-1 to TRBJ1-5; D may be TRBD1 (5 bases). The CDR3 spans 13 residues. Germline CDR1 reads MNHNS; CDR2 reads SASEGT. V lost 4 bases to trimming and J lost 7 bases, with 11 bases between them. CDR3 sequence (DNA): TGTGCCAGCAGTGTTAGGGGATACCAGCCCCAGCATTTT. Translated, it gives CASSVRGYQPQHF.

This clone showed up just once. This chain connects TRBV18 to TRBJ2-4; TRBD1 agrees at 8 bases. The CDR3 covers 16 residues. V gave up 1 base and J gave up 9 bases; unmatched junction bases: 11. CDR1 KGHSH and CDR2 LQKENI come from the germline V gene. CDR3 sequence reads: CASSPRVGTGGGIQYF. DNA of the CDR3: TGTGCCAGCTCACCACGGGTCGGGACAGGCGGTGGCATTCAGTACTTC.

This clone was counted between two and nine times. V usage is TRBV7-8 and J usage is TRBJ1-1, with D possibly TRBD1 on 6 matching bases. Trimming took off 3 bases at V and 5 bases at J, with 19 bases between the two ends. Per germline, CDR1 SGHVS and CDR2 FQNEAQ. There are 16 residues in the CDR3. CDR3 nucleotides: TGTGCCAGCAGCTTTCGAGGTCAGGGGAGGGATACTGAAGCTTTCTTT. Its translation: CASSFRGQGRDTEAFF.

This clone was seen a few times. The rearrangement joins TRBV30 to TRBJ1-5; D is possibly TRBD1 (6 bases). The CDR3 length is 12 residues. V gave up 5 bases and J gave up 7 bases, with 12 bases separating them. In germline, CDR1 is GTSNPN, CDR2 SVGIG (reference sequence). The CDR3 DNA reads TGTGCCTGGGGAGTGAGGGGGCAGCCCCAGCATTTT. Translated, it gives CAWGVRGQPQHF.

This rearrangement joins TRBV5-6 to TRBJ1-1, with D unclear. The CDR3 spans 15 residues. Trimming took off 5 bases at V and 0 bases at J, with 14 bases between the two ends. Germline lookup yields CDR1 SGHDT and CDR2 YYEEEE. The CDR3 spells CASSRGSFLNTEAFF. Written as DNA, the CDR3 is TGTGCCAGCAGTCGCGGGTCCTTTTTGAACACTGAAGCTTTCTTT.

J is TRBJ1-6 and V is TRBV27; 9 bases match TRBD1. Germline CDR1 and CDR2: MNHEY and SMNVEV (reference sequence). The ends lost 4 bases at V and 9 bases at J; junction bases unmatched: 4. The CDR3 sequence is 14 residues long. The CDR3: CASSWDRVISPLHF. The CDR3 nucleotides read TGTGCCAGCAGTTGGGACAGGGTAATTTCACCCCTCCACTTT.

In its sample, this clone was seen a few times. The chain links TRBV27 to TRBJ1-4, with 8 bases lining up with TRBD1. V lost 4 bases and J lost 7; bases outside the gene matches: 11. CDR3 length: 16 residues. CDR1 is MNHEY and CDR2 is SMNVEV in the germline V gene (reference sequence). The CDR3 coding sequence is TGTGCCAGCAGTTCTCTCCGTCAGGGGGCTGGTGAAAAACTGTTTTTT. It is translated as CASSSLRQGAGEKLFF. The complete variable domain, with remaining parts taken from reference TRBV27 and TRBJ1-4, reads EAQVTQNPRYLITVTGKKLTVTCSQNMNHEYMSWYRQDPGLGLRQIYYSMNVEVTDKGDVPEGYKVSRKEKRNFPLILESPSPNQTSLYFCASSSLRQGAGEKLFFGSGTQLSVL.

For the CDR3, the DNA is TGTGCCTGGAGTGAGGGGCTAGTTACCGCGGTAAATCAGCCCCAGCATTTT. It is translated as CAWSEGLVTAVNQPQHF. This chain connects TRBV30 to TRBJ1-5; the D gene is possibly TRBD1 (5 bases). Germline V lookup: CDR1 GTSNPN, CDR2 SVGIG (reference sequence). This CDR3 spans 17 amino acids. Trimming left V 1 base short and J 4 bases short, with 20 bases between.